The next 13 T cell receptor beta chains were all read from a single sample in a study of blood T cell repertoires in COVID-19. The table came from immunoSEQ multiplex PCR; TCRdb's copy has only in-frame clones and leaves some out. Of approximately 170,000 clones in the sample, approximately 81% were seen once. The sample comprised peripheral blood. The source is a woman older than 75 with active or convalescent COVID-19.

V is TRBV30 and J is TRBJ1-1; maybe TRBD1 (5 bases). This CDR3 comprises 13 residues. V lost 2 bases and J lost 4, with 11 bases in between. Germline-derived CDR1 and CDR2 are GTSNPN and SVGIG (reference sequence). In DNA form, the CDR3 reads TGTGCCTGGAGTTTGGGGCTGGGCACTGAAGCTTTCTTT. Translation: CAWSLGLGTEAFF.

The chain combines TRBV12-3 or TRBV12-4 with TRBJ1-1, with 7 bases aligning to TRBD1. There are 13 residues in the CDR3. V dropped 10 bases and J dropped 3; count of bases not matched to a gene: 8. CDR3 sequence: CATMTGPDTEAFF. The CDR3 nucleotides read TGTGCCACCATGACAGGGCCGGACACTGAAGCTTTCTTT.

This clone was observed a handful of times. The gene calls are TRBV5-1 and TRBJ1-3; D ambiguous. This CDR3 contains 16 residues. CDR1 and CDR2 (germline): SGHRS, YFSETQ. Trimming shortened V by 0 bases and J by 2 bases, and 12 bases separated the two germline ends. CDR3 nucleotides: TGCGCCAGCAGCTTGGATGGGCGCGTTGCTGGAAACACCATATATTTT. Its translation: CASSLDGRVAGNTIYF.

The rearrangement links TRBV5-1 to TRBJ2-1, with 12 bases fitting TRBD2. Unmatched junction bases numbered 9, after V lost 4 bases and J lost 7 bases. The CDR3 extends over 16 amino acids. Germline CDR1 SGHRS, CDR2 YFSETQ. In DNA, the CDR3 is TGCGCCAGCAGCGCAACCACTAGCGGGAGGTGGAATGAGCAGTTCTTC. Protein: CASSATTSGRWNEQFF.

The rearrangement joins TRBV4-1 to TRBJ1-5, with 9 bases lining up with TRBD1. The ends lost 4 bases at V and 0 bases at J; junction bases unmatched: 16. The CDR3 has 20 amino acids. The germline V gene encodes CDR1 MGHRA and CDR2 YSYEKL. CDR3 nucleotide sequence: TGCGCCAGCAGCCCACTAACCCAACAGGGGGCAATAGGTAGCAATCAGCCCCAGCATTTT. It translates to CASSPLTQQGAIGSNQPQHF.

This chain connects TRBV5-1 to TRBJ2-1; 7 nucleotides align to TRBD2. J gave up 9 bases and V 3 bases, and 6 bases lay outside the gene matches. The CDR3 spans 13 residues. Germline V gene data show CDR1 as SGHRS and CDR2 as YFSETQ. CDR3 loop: CASSSTSVVEQFF. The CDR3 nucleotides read TGCGCCAGCAGCTCTACTAGCGTAGTTGAGCAGTTCTTC.

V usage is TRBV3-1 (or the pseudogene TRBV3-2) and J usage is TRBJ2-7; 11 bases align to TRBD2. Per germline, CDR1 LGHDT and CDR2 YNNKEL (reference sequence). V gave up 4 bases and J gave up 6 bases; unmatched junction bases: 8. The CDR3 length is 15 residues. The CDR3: CASSLSSLAGAEQYF. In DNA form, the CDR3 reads TGTGCCAGCAGCCTTAGCTCACTAGCGGGAGCCGAGCAGTACTTC.

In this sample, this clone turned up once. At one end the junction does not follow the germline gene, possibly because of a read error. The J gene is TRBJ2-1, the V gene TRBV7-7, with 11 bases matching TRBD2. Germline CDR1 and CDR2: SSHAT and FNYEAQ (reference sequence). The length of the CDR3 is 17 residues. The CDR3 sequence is CASSSKQLAGVSNEQFF. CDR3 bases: TGTGCTAGCAGCTCGAAACAACTAGCGGGAGTGAGTAATGAGCAGTTCTTC.

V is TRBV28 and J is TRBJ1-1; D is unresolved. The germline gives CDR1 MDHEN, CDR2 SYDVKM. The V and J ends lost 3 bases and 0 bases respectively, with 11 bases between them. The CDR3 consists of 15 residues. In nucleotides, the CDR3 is TGTGCCAGCAGTTTCCCCGGAGGGATGAACACTGAAGCTTTCTTT. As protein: CASSFPGGMNTEAFF. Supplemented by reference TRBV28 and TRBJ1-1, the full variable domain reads DVKVTQSSRYLVKRTGEKVFLECVQDMDHENMFWYRQDPGLGLRLIYFSYDVKMKEKGDIPEGYSVSREKKERFSLILESASTNQTSMYLCASSFPGGMNTEAFFGQGTRLTVV.

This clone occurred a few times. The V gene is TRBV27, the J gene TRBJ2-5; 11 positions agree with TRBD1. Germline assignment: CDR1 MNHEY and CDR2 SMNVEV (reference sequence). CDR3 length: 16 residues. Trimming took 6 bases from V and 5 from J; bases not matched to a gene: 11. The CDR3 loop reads CASRSLGQGASETQYF. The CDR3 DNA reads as TGTGCCAGCAGATCACTCGGACAGGGGGCCTCGGAGACCCAGTACTTC.

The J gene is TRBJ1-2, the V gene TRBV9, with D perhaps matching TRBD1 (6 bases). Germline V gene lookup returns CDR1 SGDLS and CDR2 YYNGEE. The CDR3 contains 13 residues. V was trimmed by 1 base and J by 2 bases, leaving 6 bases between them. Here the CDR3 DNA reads TGTGCCAGCAGCGTAACAGGGAACTATGGCTACACCTTC. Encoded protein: CASSVTGNYGYTF.

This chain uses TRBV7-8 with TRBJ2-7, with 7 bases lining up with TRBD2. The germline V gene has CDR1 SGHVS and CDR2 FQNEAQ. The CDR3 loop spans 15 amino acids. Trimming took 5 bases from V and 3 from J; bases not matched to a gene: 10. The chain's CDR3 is CASSTPSGGVYEQYF. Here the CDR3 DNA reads TGTGCCAGCAGCACACCTAGCGGAGGGGTCTACGAGCAGTACTTC.

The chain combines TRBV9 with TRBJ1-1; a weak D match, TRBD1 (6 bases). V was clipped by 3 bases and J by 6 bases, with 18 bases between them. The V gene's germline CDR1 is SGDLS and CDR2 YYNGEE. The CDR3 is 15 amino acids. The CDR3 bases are TGTGCCAGCAGCGCACAGGGACGGGGAATGGCTGAAGCTTTCTTT. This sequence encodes CASSAQGRGMAEAFF.